The next 20 T cell receptor beta chains were all read from a single sample in a study of brain T cells in children with intractable seizures. Repertoires were generated with immunoSEQ multiplex PCR, while TCRdb's copy carries only in-frame clones and drops some. This sample carries 110,000 or so clones, 90% to 95% of them seen once, and the ten largest clones take 3.8%. The source was peripheral blood, collected at surgery. The receptors derive from a boy younger than two with hemimegalencephaly and intractable seizures.

The J gene is TRBJ2-7, the V gene TRBV28, with 8 nucleotides matching TRBD2. Germline CDR1 MDHEN, CDR2 SYDVKM. J gave up 4 bases and V 6 bases, and 5 bases lay outside the gene matches. This CDR3 has 13 amino acids. The CDR3 DNA sequence: TGTGCCAGCAGGCAAGCGGGAGTATACGAGCAGTACTTC. It specifies CASRQAGVYEQYF. Full variable domain (remainder filled in from reference TRBV28 and TRBJ2-7): DVKVTQSSRYLVKRTGEKVFLECVQDMDHENMFWYRQDPGLGLRLIYFSYDVKMKEKGDIPEGYSVSREKKERFSLILESASTNQTSMYLCASRQAGVYEQYFGPGTRLTVT.

CDR3 sequence reads: CASSSTGRHTSTDTQYF. CDR3 in DNA: TGTGCCAGCAGTTCGACAGGGCGTCACACTAGCACAGATACGCAGTATTTT. The V gene is TRBV28, the J gene TRBJ2-3; 7 bases align to TRBD1. From germline, CDR1 is MDHEN and CDR2 SYDVKM. V dropped 4 bases and J dropped 0; count of bases not matched to a gene: 10. CDR3 size: 17 residues.

V and J are TRBV29-1 and TRBJ1-2, with 7 bases matching TRBD1. Germline loops: CDR1 SQVTM, CDR2 ANQGSEA. Trimming cost V 5 bases and J 1 base; bases outside gene matches: 7. The CDR3 has 14 residues. The CDR3 DNA follows: TGCAGCGTTTGGGGGGGACAGCTTAACTATGGCTACACCTTC. Residues: CSVWGGQLNYGYTF.

This chain uses TRBV5-5 with TRBJ2-2, with D possibly matching TRBD1 (6 bases). Trimming shortened V by 4 bases and J by 2 bases, and 9 bases separated the two germline ends. Per germline, CDR1 SGHKS and CDR2 YYEKEE (reference sequence). The CDR3 length is 14 residues. In nucleotides, the CDR3 is TGTGCCAGCAGCCACGGGACAAACACCGGGGAGCTGTTTTTT. This gives the protein CASSHGTNTGELFF.

In its sample, this clone was seen once. This chain links TRBV7-2 with TRBJ2-1, with D uncertain. Germline lookup yields CDR1 SGHTA and CDR2 FQGNSA. Trimming removed 1 base at V and 0 bases at J, with 13 bases between. This CDR3 is 17 amino acids long. The CDR3 DNA reads as TGTGCCAGCAGCTTAGACCAGCTCCGAAGCTCCTACAATGAGCAGTTCTTC. It is translated as CASSLDQLRSSYNEQFF.

V is TRBV11-3 and J is TRBJ1-3, with TRBD1 matching 7 bases. Germline V CDR1 and CDR2: SGHNT, YENEEA. V shed 5 bases, J shed 5 bases, and the junction held 6 bases outside the gene matches. This CDR3 is 14 amino acids long. The CDR3 spells CASSQKQGRNTIYF. DNA for the CDR3: TGTGCCAGCAGCCAGAAACAGGGGCGAAACACCATATATTTT.

This chain connects TRBV28 to TRBJ2-3; D ambiguous. Germline-derived CDR1 and CDR2 are MDHEN and SYDVKM. The CDR3 runs 14 residues. The germline V and J ends were trimmed by 5 bases and 3 bases, with 12 bases remaining between them. Written as DNA, the CDR3 is TGTGCCAGCAGTACGACCCTCCATACAGATACGCAGTATTTT. This translates into CASSTTLHTDTQYF.

This chain joins TRBV5-6 and TRBJ2-2, with TRBD2 matching 7 bases. Germline CDR1 is SGHDT and CDR2 is YYEEEE. The V and J ends lost 0 bases and 1 base, in that order; junction bases with no gene match: 3. The CDR3 sequence is 16 residues long. For the CDR3, the DNA is TGTGCCAGCAGCTTGGTAGCTAGCGGGAACACCGGGGAGCTGTTTTTT. Encoded protein: CASSLVASGNTGELFF.

J is TRBJ1-6 and V is TRBV6-5; 9 nucleotides match TRBD1. Trimming removed 0 bases from V and 7 bases from J; junction bases left unmatched: 4. The CDR3 contains 16 residues. Germline V gene lookup returns CDR1 MNHEY and CDR2 SVGAGI. In DNA form, the CDR3 reads TGTGCCAGCAGTTACTCACCCGGACAGGGGAATTCACCCCTCCACTTT. Translation: CASSYSPGQGNSPLHF.

The CDR3 region is CASSPRGRVTEAFF. The CDR3 DNA sequence: TGTGCCAGTAGCCCCCGGGGGCGAGTTACTGAAGCTTTCTTT. The rearrangement joins TRBV19 to TRBJ1-1, with TRBD1 as a possible D gene (6 bases). CDR3 length: 14 amino acids. The V gene's germline CDR1 is LNHDA and CDR2 SQIVND (reference sequence). Trimming left V 6 bases short and J 5 bases short, with 16 bases between.

This clone has only a few counts. The genes are TRBV2 and TRBJ1-4; tentative D call: TRBD1 (6 bases). Trimming stripped 6 bases from V and 7 bases from J, with 18 bases between. The CDR3 is made up of 15 amino acids. The germline gives CDR1 SNHLY, CDR2 FYNNEI. CDR3 amino acids: CASSPGGRGGEKLFF. The DNA for the CDR3 is TGTGCCAGCAGCCCTGGGGGCAGGGGAGGTGAAAAACTGTTTTTT.

This clone occurred once. The chain uses TRBV27 and TRBJ2-7, with a tentative D call TRBD1 (5 bases). CDR1 MNHEY and CDR2 SMNVEV come from the germline V gene (reference sequence). There are 13 residues in the CDR3. With 4 bases removed from V and 5 bases from J, the gap between germline ends came to 12 bases. The CDR3: CASSSRTGHEQYF. For the CDR3, the DNA is TGTGCCAGCAGTTCCCGAACAGGCCACGAGCAGTACTTC.

The rearrangement joins TRBV28 to TRBJ1-6; 9 positions agree with TRBD1. The CDR3 consists of 15 residues. CDR1 is MDHEN, CDR2 SYDVKM, per germline. V shed 5 bases, J shed 8 bases, and the junction held 7 bases outside the gene matches. DNA for the CDR3: TGTGCCAGCAGTGCGCGAGGGACAGGGTATTCACCCCTCCACTTT. It yields the protein CASSARGTGYSPLHF.

The chain carries TRBV3-1 (or the pseudogene TRBV3-2) and TRBJ2-5, with D perhaps matching TRBD1 (5 bases). Between the trimmed V and J ends, which lost 1 base and 4 bases, there was a span of 16 bases. CDR1 is LGHDT, CDR2 YNNKEL, per germline (reference sequence). This CDR3 comprises 16 residues. In DNA form, the CDR3 reads TGTGCCAGCAGCCAAGTCCTGGGTCAGACAGTAGAGACCCAGTACTTC. This gives the protein CASSQVLGQTVETQYF.

The chain uses TRBV27 and TRBJ2-7, with D possibly TRBD1 on 6 matching bases. Germline V CDR1 and CDR2: MNHEY, SMNVEV (reference sequence). V lost 3 bases and J lost 6, with 12 bases in between. The CDR3 consists of 13 residues. In DNA form, the CDR3 reads TGTGCCAGCAGTTTTGCAGGGGAGCGCGAGCAGTACTTC. Translating gives CASSFAGEREQYF.

The gene calls are TRBV20-1 and TRBJ2-7, with no clear D. From germline, CDR1 is DFQATT and CDR2 SNEGSKA (reference sequence). The V and J ends lost 3 bases and 7 bases respectively, with 10 bases between them. CDR3 length equals 11 residues. This chain's CDR3 is CSARLVIEQYF. The CDR3 nucleotides are TGCAGTGCTAGGCTCGTAATAGAGCAGTACTTC.

The genes are TRBV3-1 (or the pseudogene TRBV3-2) and TRBJ2-7; D is perhaps TRBD2 (6 bases). CDR3 length: 18 amino acids. The V end was cut by 4 bases, the J end by 1 base, with 23 bases between. CDR1 LGHDT and CDR2 YNNKEL come from the germline V gene (reference sequence). CDR3 DNA: TGTGCCAGCAGCCCGCAGACCGCGCCGGGGCTAGCGTCCTACGAGCAGTACTTC. Protein: CASSPQTAPGLASYEQYF.

The genes are TRBV4-1 and TRBJ1-1, with D hard to call. The CDR3 covers 16 residues. Trimming pared 0 bases from V and 3 bases from J, leaving 14 bases between. The germline V gene encodes CDR1 MGHRA and CDR2 YSYEKL. CDR3 nucleotide sequence: TGCGCCAGCAGCCAAGATCGTGGCAGATACCACACTGAAGCTTTCTTT. This encodes CASSQDRGRYHTEAFF.

The V gene is TRBV5-1, the J gene TRBJ2-3, with 13 positions matching TRBD2. The CDR3 runs 14 residues. Germline CDR1 reads SGHRS; CDR2 reads YFSETQ. J lost 5 bases, V lost 7 bases, and 4 bases had no gene match. CDR3 in amino acids: CASLLAGGGDTQYF. CDR3 sequence (DNA): TGCGCCAGCCTACTAGCGGGAGGGGGAGATACGCAGTATTTT.

The rearrangement joins TRBV27 to TRBJ2-5; 8 bases fit TRBD2. V lost 5 bases, J lost 9 bases, and 5 bases stayed unmatched. The germline CDR1 and CDR2 sequences are MNHEY and SMNVEV (reference sequence). The CDR3 spans 12 residues. For the CDR3, the DNA is TGTGCCAGCAGTCGGACGGGAGGGGCCCAGTACTTC. Its protein is CASSRTGGAQYF.